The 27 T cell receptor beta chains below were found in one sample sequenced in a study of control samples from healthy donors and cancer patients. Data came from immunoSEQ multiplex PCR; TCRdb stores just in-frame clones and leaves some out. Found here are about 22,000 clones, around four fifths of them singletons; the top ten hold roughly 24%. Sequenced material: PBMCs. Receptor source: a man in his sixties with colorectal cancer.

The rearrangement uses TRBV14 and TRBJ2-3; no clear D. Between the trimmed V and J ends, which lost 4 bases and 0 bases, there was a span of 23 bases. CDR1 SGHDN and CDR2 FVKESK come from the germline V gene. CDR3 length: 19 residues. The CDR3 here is CASSLTLKGRSTSTDTQYF. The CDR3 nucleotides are TGTGCCAGCAGCCTTACTTTAAAGGGAAGGTCAACTAGCACAGATACGCAGTATTTT.

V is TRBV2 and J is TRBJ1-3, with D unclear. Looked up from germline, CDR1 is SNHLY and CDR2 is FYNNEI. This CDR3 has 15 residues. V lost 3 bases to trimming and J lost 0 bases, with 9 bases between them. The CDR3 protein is CASSDGPLSGNTIYF. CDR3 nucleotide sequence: TGTGCCAGCAGTGACGGCCCCCTCTCTGGAAACACCATATATTTT.

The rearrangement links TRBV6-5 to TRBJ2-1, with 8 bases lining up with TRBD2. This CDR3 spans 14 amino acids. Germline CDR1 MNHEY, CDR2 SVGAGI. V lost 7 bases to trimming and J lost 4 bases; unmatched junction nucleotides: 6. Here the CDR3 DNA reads TGTGCCAGCATCCGTCTAGCGGGTTACAATGAGCAGTTCTTC. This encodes CASIRLAGYNEQFF.

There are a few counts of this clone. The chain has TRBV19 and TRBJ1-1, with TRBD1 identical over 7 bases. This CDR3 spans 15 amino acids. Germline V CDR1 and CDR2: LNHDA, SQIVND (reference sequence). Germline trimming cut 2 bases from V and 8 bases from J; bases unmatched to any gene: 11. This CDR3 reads CASSIRGLGTVEAFF. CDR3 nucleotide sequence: TGTGCCAGTAGTATAAGGGGTCTGGGGACAGTAGAAGCTTTCTTT.

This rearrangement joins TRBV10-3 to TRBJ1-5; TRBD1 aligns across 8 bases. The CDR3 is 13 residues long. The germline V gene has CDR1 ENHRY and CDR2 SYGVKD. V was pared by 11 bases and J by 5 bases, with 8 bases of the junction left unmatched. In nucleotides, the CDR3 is TGTGCCGTCCAGGACAGGGAAGATCAGCCCCAGCATTTT. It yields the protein CAVQDREDQPQHF.

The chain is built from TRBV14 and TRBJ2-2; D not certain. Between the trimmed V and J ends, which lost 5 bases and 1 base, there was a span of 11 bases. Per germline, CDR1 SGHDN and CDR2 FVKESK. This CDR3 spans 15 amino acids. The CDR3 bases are TGTGCCAGCAGCTCCTTAGGAGAGAACACCGGGGAGCTGTTTTTT. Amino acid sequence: CASSSLGENTGELFF. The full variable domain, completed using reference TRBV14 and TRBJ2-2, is EAGVTQFPSHSVIEKGQTVTLRCDPISGHDNLYWYRRVMGKEIKFLLHFVKESKQDESGMPNNRFLAERTGGTYSTLKVQPAELEDSGVYFCASSSLGENTGELFFGEGSRLTVL.

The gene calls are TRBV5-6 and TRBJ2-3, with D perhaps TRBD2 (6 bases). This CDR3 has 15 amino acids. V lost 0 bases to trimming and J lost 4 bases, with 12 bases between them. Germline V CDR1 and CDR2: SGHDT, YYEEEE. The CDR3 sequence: CASSLGRGGSDTQYF. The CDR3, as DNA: TGTGCCAGCAGCTTGGGGCGGGGCGGATCAGATACGCAGTATTTT.

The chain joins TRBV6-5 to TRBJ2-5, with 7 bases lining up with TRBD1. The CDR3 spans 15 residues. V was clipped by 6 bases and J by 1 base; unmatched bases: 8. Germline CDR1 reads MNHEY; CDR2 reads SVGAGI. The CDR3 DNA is TGTGCCAGCAGCCTGTCGGGACAGCCCCAAGAGACCCAGTACTTC. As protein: CASSLSGQPQETQYF.

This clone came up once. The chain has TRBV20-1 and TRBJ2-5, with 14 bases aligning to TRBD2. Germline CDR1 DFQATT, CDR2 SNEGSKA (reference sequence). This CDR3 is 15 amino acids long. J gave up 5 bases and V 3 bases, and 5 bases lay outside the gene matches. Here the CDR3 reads CSASDRTSGGETQYF. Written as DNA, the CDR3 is TGCAGTGCTAGTGACCGGACTAGCGGGGGGGAGACCCAGTACTTC.

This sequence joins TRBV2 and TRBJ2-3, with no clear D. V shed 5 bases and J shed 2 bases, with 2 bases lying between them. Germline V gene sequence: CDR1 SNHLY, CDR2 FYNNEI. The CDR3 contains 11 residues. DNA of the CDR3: TGTGCCAGCAGTCTCACAGATACGCAGTATTTT. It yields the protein CASSLTDTQYF.

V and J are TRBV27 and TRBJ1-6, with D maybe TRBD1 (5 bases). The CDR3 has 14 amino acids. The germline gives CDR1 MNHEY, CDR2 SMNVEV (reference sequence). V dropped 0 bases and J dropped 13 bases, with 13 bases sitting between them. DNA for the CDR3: TGTGCCAGCAGTTTATCCCCAGGTTCAGGGCCCCTCCACTTT. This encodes CASSLSPGSGPLHF.

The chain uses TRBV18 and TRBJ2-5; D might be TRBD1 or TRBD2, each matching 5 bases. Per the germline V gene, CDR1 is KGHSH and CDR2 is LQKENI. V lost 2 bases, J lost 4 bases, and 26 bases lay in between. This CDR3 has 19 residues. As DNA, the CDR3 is TGTGCCAGCTCACCATGGCCTGCCACCAGCGGTTCGGGGCGAGAGACCCAGTACTTC. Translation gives CASSPWPATSGSGRETQYF.

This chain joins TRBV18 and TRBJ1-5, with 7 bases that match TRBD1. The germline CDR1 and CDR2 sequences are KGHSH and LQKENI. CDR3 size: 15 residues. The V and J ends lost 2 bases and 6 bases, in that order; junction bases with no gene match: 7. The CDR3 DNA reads TGTGCCAGCTCACCAACAGGGGCGGCAGGTCAGCCCCAGCATTTT. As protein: CASSPTGAAGQPQHF.

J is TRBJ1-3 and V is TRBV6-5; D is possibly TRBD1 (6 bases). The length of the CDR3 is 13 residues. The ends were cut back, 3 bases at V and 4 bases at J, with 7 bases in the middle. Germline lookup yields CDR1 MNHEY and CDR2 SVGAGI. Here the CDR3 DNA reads TGTGCCAGCAGTTATGGACAGGGAAACACCATATATTTT. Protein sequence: CASSYGQGNTIYF.

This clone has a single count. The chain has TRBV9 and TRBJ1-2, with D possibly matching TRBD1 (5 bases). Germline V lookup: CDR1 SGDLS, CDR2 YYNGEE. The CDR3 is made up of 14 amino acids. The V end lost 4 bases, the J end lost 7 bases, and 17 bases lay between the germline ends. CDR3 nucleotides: TGTGCCAGCAGCCCACCTGATCGGGGGGGTGGCTACACCTTC. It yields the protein CASSPPDRGGGYTF.

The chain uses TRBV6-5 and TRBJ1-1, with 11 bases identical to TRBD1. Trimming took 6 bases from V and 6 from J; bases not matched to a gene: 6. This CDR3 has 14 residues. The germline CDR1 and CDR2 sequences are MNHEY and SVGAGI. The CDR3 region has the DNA TGTGCCAGCAGGCCGGGACAGGGGGGCGCTGAAGCTTTCTTT. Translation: CASRPGQGGAEAFF.

This chain's CDR3 is CASSILGIGGEAFF. CDR3 DNA: TGTGCCAGTAGTATTCTGGGGATCGGTGGGGAAGCTTTCTTT. The V call is TRBV19, the J call TRBJ1-1; D remains ambiguous. CDR3 length equals 14 residues. Trimming cost V 3 bases and J 8 bases, with 16 bases left between them. Germline V gene data show CDR1 as LNHDA and CDR2 as SQIVND (reference sequence). Supplemented by reference TRBV19 and TRBJ1-1, the full variable domain reads DGGITQSPKYLFRKEGQNVTLSCEQNLNHDAMYWYRQDPGQGLRLIYYSQIVNDFQKGDIAEGYSVSREKKESFPLTVTSAQKNPTAFYLCASSILGIGGEAFFGQGTRLTVV.

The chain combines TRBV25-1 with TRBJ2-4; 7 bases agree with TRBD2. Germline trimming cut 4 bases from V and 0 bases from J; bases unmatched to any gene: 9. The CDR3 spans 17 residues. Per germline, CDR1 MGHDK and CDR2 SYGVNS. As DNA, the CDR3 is TGTGCCAGCAGTGGGGGAGGGATCAGTCTAGCCAAAAACATTCAGTACTTC. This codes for CASSGGGISLAKNIQYF. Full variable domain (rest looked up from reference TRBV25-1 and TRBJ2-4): EADIYQTPRYLVIGTGKKITLECSQTMGHDKMYWYQQDPGMELHLIHYSYGVNSTEKGDLSSESTVSRIRTEHFPLTLESARPSHTSQYLCASSGGGISLAKNIQYFGAGTRLSVL.

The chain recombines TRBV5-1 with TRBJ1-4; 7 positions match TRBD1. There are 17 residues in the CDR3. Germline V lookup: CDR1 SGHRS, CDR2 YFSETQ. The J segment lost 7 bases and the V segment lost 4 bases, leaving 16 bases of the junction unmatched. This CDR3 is CASSRGADRASGEKLFF. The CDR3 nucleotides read TGCGCCAGCAGCCGGGGGGCCGACAGGGCCAGTGGTGAAAAACTGTTTTTT.

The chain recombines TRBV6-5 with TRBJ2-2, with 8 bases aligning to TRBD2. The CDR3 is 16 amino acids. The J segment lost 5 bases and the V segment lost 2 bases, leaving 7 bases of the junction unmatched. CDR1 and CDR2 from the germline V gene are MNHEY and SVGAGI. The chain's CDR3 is CASSYAARGVTGELFF. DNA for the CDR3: TGTGCCAGCAGTTACGCTGCGCGGGGGGTGACCGGGGAGCTGTTTTTT.

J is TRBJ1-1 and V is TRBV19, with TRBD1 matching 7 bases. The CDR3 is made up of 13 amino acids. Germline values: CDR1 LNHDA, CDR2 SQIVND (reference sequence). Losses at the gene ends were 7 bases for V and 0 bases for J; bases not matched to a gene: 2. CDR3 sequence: CASMGQLNTEAFF. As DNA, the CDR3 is TGTGCCAGTATGGGACAGTTGAACACTGAAGCTTTCTTT.

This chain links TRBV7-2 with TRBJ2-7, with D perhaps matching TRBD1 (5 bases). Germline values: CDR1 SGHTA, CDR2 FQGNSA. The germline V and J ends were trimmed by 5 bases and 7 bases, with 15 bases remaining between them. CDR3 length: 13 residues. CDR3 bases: TGTGCCAGCAGCCCAAGCAGGGTATTGGAGCAGTACGTC. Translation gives CASSPSRVLEQYV.

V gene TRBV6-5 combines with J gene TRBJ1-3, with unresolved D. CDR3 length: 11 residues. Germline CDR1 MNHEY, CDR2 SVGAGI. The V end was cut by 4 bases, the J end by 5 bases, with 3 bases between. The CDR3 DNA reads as TGTGCCAGCAGTTTCCGAAACACCATATATTTT. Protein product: CASSFRNTIYF.

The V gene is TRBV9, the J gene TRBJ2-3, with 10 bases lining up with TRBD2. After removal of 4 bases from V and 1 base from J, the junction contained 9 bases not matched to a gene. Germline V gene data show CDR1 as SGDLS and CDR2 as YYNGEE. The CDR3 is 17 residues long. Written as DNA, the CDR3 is TGTGCCAGCAGCTCCTCTAGCGGGGGACCCCGCACAGATACGCAGTATTTT. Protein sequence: CASSSSSGGPRTDTQYF.

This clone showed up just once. The CDR3 here is CASGQTSYEQYF. CDR3 nucleotides: TGTGCCAGCGGACAGACATCCTACGAGCAGTACTTC. V and J are TRBV12-3 or TRBV12-4 and TRBJ2-7; maybe TRBD1 (6 bases). The V end was cut by 8 bases, the J end by 1 base, with 9 bases between. The CDR3 has 12 amino acids.

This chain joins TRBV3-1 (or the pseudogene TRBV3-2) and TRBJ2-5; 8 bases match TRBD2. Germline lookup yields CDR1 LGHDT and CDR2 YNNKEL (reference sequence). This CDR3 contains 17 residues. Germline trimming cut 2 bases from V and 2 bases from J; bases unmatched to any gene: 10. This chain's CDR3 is CASSQRVSGDTQETQYF. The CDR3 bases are TGTGCCAGCAGCCAACGGGTTAGCGGGGATACACAAGAGACCCAGTACTTC.

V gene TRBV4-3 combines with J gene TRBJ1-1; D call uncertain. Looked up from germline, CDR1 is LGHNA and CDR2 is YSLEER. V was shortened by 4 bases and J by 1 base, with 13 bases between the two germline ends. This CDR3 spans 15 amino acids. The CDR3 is CASSREGLANTEAFF. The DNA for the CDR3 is TGCGCCAGCAGCCGGGAGGGCCTGGCGAACACTGAAGCTTTCTTT.